One and the same sample provided the 26 T cell receptor beta chains below, sequenced in a study of blood T cell repertoires in COVID-19. Some clones are missing from TCRdb's copy, which holds only in-frame ones; the method was immunoSEQ multiplex PCR. The repertoire holds some 270,000 clones, about 88% seen once, with 4% to 5% in the top ten. The specimen sequenced was peripheral blood. The receptors derive from a woman aged 40-49 years who had recovered from COVID-19.

The rearrangement joins TRBV5-1 to TRBJ2-1, with a weak D call TRBD2 (6 bases). With 5 bases removed from V and 6 bases from J, the gap between germline ends came to 18 bases. The germline gives CDR1 SGHRS, CDR2 YFSETQ. The CDR3 extends over 15 amino acids. CDR3 sequence reads: CASSTIAARGNEQFF. The CDR3 bases are TGCGCCAGCAGTACCATAGCGGCGAGGGGCAATGAGCAGTTCTTC.

This chain links TRBV3-1 (or the pseudogene TRBV3-2) with TRBJ1-1, with 7 bases lining up with TRBD1. Germline V CDR1 and CDR2: LGHDT, YNNKEL (reference sequence). This CDR3 contains 13 residues. Unmatched junction bases numbered 3, after V lost 0 bases and J lost 8 bases. The CDR3 DNA is TGTGCCAGCAGCCAAGAGACAGGGAGGGAAGCTTTCTTT. Its protein is CASSQETGREAFF.

The rearrangement links TRBV12-5 to TRBJ1-4, with D maybe TRBD1 (5 bases). The CDR3 has 16 amino acids. Germline values: CDR1 LGHNT, CDR2 FRNRAP. Deletions cut 0 bases from V and 5 bases from J, with 13 bases between. The CDR3 is CASGLVRGTENEKLFF. DNA for the CDR3: TGTGCTAGTGGTTTGGTCCGGGGGACGGAAAATGAAAAACTGTTTTTT.

The chain joins TRBV12-3 or TRBV12-4 to TRBJ2-3, with a possible D match to TRBD2 (5 bases). This CDR3 has 12 residues. The V end was cut by 8 bases, the J end by 5 bases, with 11 bases between. Here the CDR3 DNA reads TGTGCCAGCGGCGGACTTAGAGATACGCAGTATTTT. It yields the protein CASGGLRDTQYF.

V is TRBV9 and J is TRBJ1-2; D ambiguous. V was cut by 1 base and J by 1 base, with 5 bases left in between. There are 13 residues in the CDR3. In germline, CDR1 is SGDLS, CDR2 YYNGEE. The CDR3 DNA sequence: TGTGCCAGCAGCGTAACGGGTAACTATGGCTACACCTTC. Its protein is CASSVTGNYGYTF.

The chain employs TRBV10-2 and TRBJ2-7; 7 nucleotides align to TRBD2. This CDR3 has 15 residues. Germline V gene lookup returns CDR1 WSHSY and CDR2 SAAADI. The CDR3 sequence: CANSFAGVTLCEQYV. The CDR3 region has the DNA TGCGCCAACAGTTTTGCGGGAGTCACCCTCTGCGAGCAGTACGTC.

The CDR3 nucleotides read TGTGCCTGGCAGGGATGGCTAGCGCTCTACGAGCAGTACGTC. Translation gives CAWQGWLALYEQYV. The chain carries TRBV6-7 and TRBJ2-7, with D perhaps matching TRBD2 (6 bases). TRBV6-7 is classed as an ORF, of uncertain function. The CDR3 is 14 amino acids. Trimming took 11 bases from V and 3 from J, leaving 20 bases between them.

The J gene is TRBJ2-3, the V gene TRBV4-2; 8 nucleotides align to TRBD2. From germline, CDR1 is LGHNA and CDR2 YNFKEQ. J lost 4 bases, V lost 1 base, and 16 bases had no gene match. This CDR3 is built from 19 residues. The chain's CDR3 is CASSQVFSSGGTSADTQYF. The CDR3, as DNA: TGTGCCAGCAGCCAAGTTTTTTCCAGCGGGGGAACCTCGGCAGATACGCAGTATTTT.

This chain links TRBV7-6 with TRBJ2-1; weak D call: TRBD2 (5 bases). V lost 4 bases and J 1 base, leaving 11 bases between the germline ends. This CDR3 region has 15 residues. Germline V CDR1 and CDR2: SGHVS, FNYEAQ. CDR3 DNA: TGTGCCAGCAGCTGGAGGTCGGGATCCTACAATGAGCAGTTCTTC. Protein product: CASSWRSGSYNEQFF.

The genes are TRBV7-2 and TRBJ2-5; tentatively, D is TRBD1 (6 bases). Trimming removed 1 base from V and 7 bases from J, with 16 bases in between. Germline V gene data show CDR1 as SGHTA and CDR2 as FQGNSA. This CDR3 comprises 15 residues. The CDR3 loop reads CASSLGIATQGTQYF. CDR3 bases: TGTGCCAGCAGCTTAGGTATCGCCACACAGGGGACCCAGTACTTC.

This sequence joins TRBV6-6 and TRBJ1-2; TRBD1 matches 9 bases. Per the germline V gene, CDR1 is MNHNY and CDR2 is SVGAGI (reference sequence). Unmatched junction bases numbered 7, after V lost 5 bases and J lost 6 bases. The CDR3 extends over 14 amino acids. For the CDR3, the DNA is TGTGCCAGCAGTCCGTCGGGACAGGGTGATGGCTACACCTTC. Residues: CASSPSGQGDGYTF.

This chain uses TRBV5-1 with TRBJ2-3, with D perhaps TRBD2 (6 bases). Germline V gene sequence: CDR1 SGHRS, CDR2 YFSETQ. With 7 bases removed from V and 7 bases from J, the gap between germline ends came to 16 bases. The length of the CDR3 is 13 residues. In DNA form, the CDR3 reads TGCGCCAGCGGGACTGCGGGCGAGTATACGCAGTATTTT. It yields the protein CASGTAGEYTQYF.

This sequence joins TRBV7-2 and TRBJ2-3; the match to TRBD2 covers 10 bases. The CDR3 covers 18 residues. The germline V gene has CDR1 SGHTA and CDR2 FQGNSA. V trimming: 1 base; J trimming: 5 bases; junction bases outside the gene matches: 12. CDR3 DNA: TGTGCCAGCAGCTTAGTTTTCAGTGGTCTAGCGGGAGTAGATACGCAGTATTTT. Its translation: CASSLVFSGLAGVDTQYF.

The V gene is TRBV6-5, the J gene TRBJ1-1, with TRBD1 identical over 7 bases. CDR3 length equals 12 residues. J lost 8 bases, V lost 6 bases, and 6 bases had no gene match. In germline, CDR1 is MNHEY, CDR2 SVGAGI. This CDR3 is CASRDTGAEAFF. In nucleotides, the CDR3 is TGTGCCAGCAGGGATACAGGGGCCGAAGCTTTCTTT.

The chain couples TRBV7-9 to TRBJ1-1; the D is unclear. Trimming took off 1 base at V and 0 bases at J, with 6 bases between the two ends. This CDR3 has 14 amino acids. Germline V lookup: CDR1 SEHNR, CDR2 FQNEAQ (reference sequence). The CDR3 sequence is CASSLGRLNTEAFF. CDR3 coding DNA: TGTGCCAGCAGCTTAGGCAGATTGAACACTGAAGCTTTCTTT.

The chain recombines TRBV3-1 (or the pseudogene TRBV3-2) with TRBJ2-7; tentative D call: TRBD1 (5 bases). Germline CDR1 is LGHDT and CDR2 is YNNKEL (reference sequence). V lost 3 bases and J 6 bases, leaving 12 bases between the germline ends. The CDR3 loop spans 13 amino acids. The CDR3 loop is CASSHSVQGEQYF. The CDR3 coding sequence is TGTGCCAGCAGCCACTCAGTCCAGGGCGAGCAGTACTTC.

V and J are TRBV6-6 and TRBJ1-5; D gene unclear. V was pared by 4 bases and J by 0 bases, with 4 bases between. Germline-derived CDR1 and CDR2 are MNHNY and SVGAGI (reference sequence). This CDR3 contains 13 residues. CDR3 nucleotides: TGTGCCAGCAGTTCCTTTAGCAATCAGCCCCAGCATTTT. Its protein product is CASSSFSNQPQHF.

The chain is built from TRBV5-4 and TRBJ2-3; TRBD2 matches 8 bases. The CDR3 covers 16 residues. Germline V CDR1 and CDR2: SGHNT, YYREEE (reference sequence). Trimming took 2 bases from V and 4 from J; bases not matched to a gene: 9. CDR3 bases: TGTGCCAGCAGCTTCCCCGGGGGGGGTAGGGCAGATACGCAGTATTTT. Its protein product is CASSFPGGGRADTQYF.

This clone was recorded only once. The V gene is TRBV19, the J gene TRBJ2-2; tentatively, D is TRBD2 (5 bases). The germline gives CDR1 LNHDA, CDR2 SQIVND (reference sequence). The ends were cut back, 7 bases at V and 4 bases at J, with 16 bases in the middle. This CDR3 spans 15 amino acids. The CDR3 coding sequence is TGTGCCAGTACGGGATGGGCCTCCTCCACCGGGGAGCTGTTTTTT. Protein sequence: CASTGWASSTGELFF.

The rearrangement links TRBV27 to TRBJ2-3, with 7 bases aligning to TRBD1. Trimming at V came to 3 bases and at J to 2 bases, leaving 5 bases not matched to a gene. Germline-derived CDR1 and CDR2 are MNHEY and SMNVEV (reference sequence). This CDR3 contains 15 residues. CDR3 residues: CASSFAGTDTDTQYF. CDR3 DNA sequence: TGTGCCAGCAGTTTCGCCGGGACAGACACAGATACGCAGTATTTT.

The chain couples TRBV20-1 to TRBJ2-3, with 13 nucleotides matching TRBD2. Trimming at V came to 3 bases and at J to 5 bases, leaving 8 bases not matched to a gene. CDR1 is DFQATT, CDR2 SNEGSKA, per germline (reference sequence). This CDR3 region has 16 residues. The CDR3 nucleotides read TGCAGTGCTAGTTTACTAGCGGGGGGGTTTGGAGATACGCAGTATTTT. Its protein product is CSASLLAGGFGDTQYF.

V is TRBV28 and J is TRBJ2-5, with a possible D match to TRBD1 (6 bases). This CDR3 is built from 14 residues. Germline loops: CDR1 MDHEN, CDR2 SYDVKM. V gave up 3 bases and J gave up 2 bases, with 10 bases separating them. The CDR3 DNA reads as TGTGCCAGCAGTTTTCCGGGACAACAAGAGACCCAGTACTTC. This sequence encodes CASSFPGQQETQYF.

V usage is TRBV6-6 and J usage is TRBJ1-2; 11 bases are a match to TRBD1. This CDR3 contains 14 residues. CDR1 MNHNY and CDR2 SVGAGI come from the germline V gene (reference sequence). The V segment lost 0 bases and the J segment 7 bases; nucleotides outside the gene matches: 1. The CDR3 DNA sequence: TGTGCCAGCAGTTACTCGGACAGGGGGCCTGGCTACACCTTC. Translation gives CASSYSDRGPGYTF.

The chain uses TRBV4-3 and TRBJ1-4; 7 nucleotides match TRBD1. The V gene end was trimmed by 4 bases and the J gene end by 3 bases; junction bases not matched to a gene: 5. The germline CDR1 and CDR2 sequences are LGHNA and YSLEER. The CDR3 spans 15 residues. CDR3 amino acids: CASSPTGVANEKLFF. DNA for the CDR3: TGCGCCAGCAGCCCAACAGGGGTAGCTAATGAAAAACTGTTTTTT.

The chain links TRBV30 to TRBJ2-2, with D maybe TRBD2 (5 bases). V was pared by 3 bases and J by 4 bases, with 18 bases between. Germline assignment: CDR1 GTSNPN and CDR2 SVGIG (reference sequence). The CDR3 contains 16 residues. The CDR3 is CAWRKPGSTLTGELFF. The CDR3 DNA is TGTGCCTGGAGAAAACCGGGATCCACCCTCACCGGGGAGCTGTTTTTT.

The V call is TRBV7-9, the J call TRBJ1-1, with a tentative D call TRBD1 (5 bases). CDR3 length equals 15 residues. Per germline, CDR1 SEHNR and CDR2 FQNEAQ (reference sequence). Trimming left V 2 bases short and J 1 base short, with 11 bases between. This CDR3 reads CASSLLTGENTEAFF. CDR3 bases: TGTGCCAGCAGCTTACTAACAGGTGAGAACACTGAAGCTTTCTTT.